What follows describes a single TCR beta chain. In the original workflow: From reference gene primer amplification, estimates of nucleated cell counts were derived. Method: immunoSEQ multiplex PCR; TCRdb's copy keeps in-frame clones and lacks some. V, J and clone size derive from that table, while D and trimming were established from the DNA sequence. The sample contains 270,000 or so clones, just over 85% of which appear only once. These data belong to a study of blood T cell repertoires in COVID-19. The CDR3 totals 13 residues. Germline V lookup: CDR1 MNHNS, CDR2 SASEGT. Deletions cut 2 bases from V and 3 bases from J, with 5 bases between.

The chain couples TRBV6-1 to TRBJ1-5; D unresolved. The TCR was taken from a woman under 40 with active or convalescent COVID-19. The sample consisted of peripheral blood. The CDR3, as DNA: TGTGCCAGCAGTGAAAACTACAATCAGCCCCAGCATTTT. Amino acid sequence: CASSENYNQPQHF.